These 27 T cell receptor beta chains were all obtained from the same sample, sequenced in a study of cytotoxic CD8 clonotypes in ibrutinib-treated CLL. The repertoire was sequenced with immunoSEQ multiplex PCR; TCRdb's copy has only in-frame clones and lacks some. The table records 250,000 to 350,000 clones, around 76% of them present only once. The specimen was PBMCs, collected at disease progression, from a patient treated with ibrutinib. The receptors derive from a human donor with chronic lymphocytic leukemia.

The chain recombines TRBV9 with TRBJ2-3; 9 positions agree with TRBD1. Germline-derived CDR1 and CDR2 are SGDLS and YYNGEE. V shed 6 bases, J shed 6 bases, and the junction held 8 bases outside the gene matches. This CDR3 comprises 14 residues. In nucleotides, the CDR3 is TGTGCCAGCACCGGGACAGGGACCCCCGATACGCAGTATTTT. Translating gives CASTGTGTPDTQYF.

The chain carries TRBV5-6 and TRBJ2-7; perhaps TRBD1 as D (6 bases). The CDR3 sequence is 14 residues long. The V and J ends lost 7 bases and 1 base respectively, with 15 bases between them. The germline CDR1 and CDR2 sequences are SGHDT and YYEEEE. CDR3 amino acids: CASGYRTASYEQYF. DNA of the CDR3: TGTGCCAGCGGGTACCGGACAGCTTCCTACGAGCAGTACTTC.

The chain recombines TRBV15 with TRBJ2-1; D unresolved. In germline, CDR1 is LNHNV, CDR2 YYDKDF (reference sequence). Trimming left V 10 bases short and J 7 bases short, with 20 bases between. The CDR3 is 14 residues long. As DNA, the CDR3 is TGTGCCATCTCTTCTCGCGGTGGCTTTAATGAGCAGTTCTTC. Protein: CAISSRGGFNEQFF.

This clone was observed a single time. The rearrangement uses TRBV10-2 and TRBJ2-5; D possibly corresponds to TRBD1 (5 bases). Trimming left V 4 bases short and J 10 bases short, with 16 bases between. There are 13 residues in the CDR3. From germline, CDR1 is WSHSY and CDR2 SAAADI. DNA of the CDR3: TGCGCCAGCAGTGTCAGGGAATATGCAGGCCAGTACTTC. It specifies CASSVREYAGQYF.

This clone was observed a handful of times. V and J are TRBV5-4 and TRBJ2-7; 9 bases agree with TRBD1. Germline V lookup: CDR1 SGHNT, CDR2 YYREEE (reference sequence). CDR3 size: 15 residues. Trimming removed 4 bases from V and 0 bases from J; junction bases left unmatched: 5. CDR3 amino acids: CASSAGTGLSYEQYF. The CDR3 DNA reads as TGTGCCAGCAGCGCCGGGACAGGGCTCTCCTACGAGCAGTACTTC.

The chain links TRBV27 to TRBJ2-3; TRBD1 agrees at 9 bases. Per germline, CDR1 MNHEY and CDR2 SMNVEV (reference sequence). The CDR3 extends over 15 amino acids. V was pared by 6 bases and J by 1 base, with 5 bases of the junction left unmatched. CDR3 residues: CASSQQGARTDTQYF. CDR3 DNA sequence: TGTGCCAGCAGCCAACAGGGGGCGCGCACAGATACGCAGTATTTT.

V usage is TRBV19 and J usage is TRBJ2-5, with D perhaps given as TRBD1 or TRBD2 (5 bases each). V was cut by 2 bases and J by 2 bases, with 9 bases left in between. The CDR3 has 14 amino acids. Looked up from germline, CDR1 is LNHDA and CDR2 is SQIVND (reference sequence). The CDR3 spells CASSIRGPQETQYF. Here the CDR3 DNA reads TGTGCCAGTAGTATAAGGGGACCTCAAGAGACCCAGTACTTC.

The rearrangement joins TRBV5-5 to TRBJ1-3; 7 bases line up with TRBD1. Germline CDR1 reads SGHKS; CDR2 reads YYEKEE (reference sequence). The CDR3 has 17 residues. V was pared by 4 bases and J by 0 bases, with 10 bases of the junction left unmatched. CDR3: CASSPTGVIYSGNTIYF. The CDR3 nucleotides read TGTGCCAGCAGCCCCACAGGGGTGATTTACTCTGGAAACACCATATATTTT. Full variable domain (outside the CDR3, taken from reference TRBV5-5 and TRBJ1-3): DAGVTQSPTHLIKTRGQQVTLRCSPISGHKSVSWYQQVLGQGPQFIFQYYEKEERGRGNFPDRFSARQFPNYSSELNVNALLLGDSALYLCASSPTGVIYSGNTIYFGEGSWLTVV.

This clone was counted a single time. V is TRBV7-2 and J is TRBJ2-7; perhaps TRBD2 as D (5 bases). The CDR3 sequence is 15 residues long. Trimming stripped 4 bases from V and 3 bases from J, with 16 bases between. CDR1 is SGHTA and CDR2 is FQGNSA in the germline V gene. In nucleotides, the CDR3 is TGTGCCAGCAGCTCGCGGAACCGGGAAGACTACGAGCAGTACTTC. It is translated as CASSSRNREDYEQYF. Looking up the rest from reference TRBV7-2 and TRBJ2-7 gives the full variable domain: GAGVSQSPSNKVTEKGKDVELRCDPISGHTALYWYRQSLGQGLEFLIYFQGNSAPDKSGLPSDRFSAERTGGSVSTLTIQRTQQEDSAVYLCASSSRNREDYEQYFGPGTRLTVT.

The rearrangement joins TRBV6-6 to TRBJ1-3; maybe TRBD1 (6 bases). This CDR3 region has 14 residues. Per germline, CDR1 MNHNY and CDR2 SVGAGI (reference sequence). V lost 8 bases and J lost 2, with 13 bases in between. This chain's CDR3 is CASGLGGPGNTIYF. The CDR3 DNA reads as TGTGCCAGCGGCCTCGGGGGCCCTGGAAACACCATATATTTT.

This chain connects TRBV9 to TRBJ2-1; D is ambiguous. Germline CDR1 reads SGDLS; CDR2 reads YYNGEE. V lost 1 base to trimming and J lost 7 bases, with 18 bases between them. The CDR3 length is 16 residues. CDR3 DNA: TGTGCCAGCAGCGTACGTGTCTCCGGTCCGTGGAATGAGCAGTTCTTC. Its protein product is CASSVRVSGPWNEQFF.

The genes are TRBV15 and TRBJ1-1; D is ambiguous. This CDR3 contains 14 residues. CDR1 and CDR2 (germline): LNHNV, YYDKDF (reference sequence). V was shortened by 0 bases and J by 7 bases, with 12 bases between the two germline ends. CDR3: CATSRDPTGFEAFF. The CDR3 DNA reads as TGTGCCACCAGCAGAGACCCTACTGGATTTGAAGCTTTCTTT. Full variable domain (missing parts from reference TRBV15 and TRBJ1-1): DAMVIQNPRYQVTQFGKPVTLSCSQTLNHNVMYWYQQKSSQAPKLLFHYYDKDFNNEADTPDNFQSRRPNTSFCFLDIRSPGLGDTAMYLCATSRDPTGFEAFFGQGTRLTVV.

V usage is TRBV15 and J usage is TRBJ2-3; 7 nucleotides line up with TRBD2. The CDR3 totals 14 residues. V gave up 5 bases and J gave up 1 base; unmatched junction bases: 3. Germline assignment: CDR1 LNHNV and CDR2 YYDKDF (reference sequence). CDR3 DNA: TGTGCCACCAGCCCTAGCGGCCGCACAGATACGCAGTATTTT. Protein product: CATSPSGRTDTQYF. The whole variable domain, remainder taken from reference TRBV15 and TRBJ2-3, is DAMVIQNPRYQVTQFGKPVTLSCSQTLNHNVMYWYQQKSSQAPKLLFHYYDKDFNNEADTPDNFQSRRPNTSFCFLDIRSPGLGDTAMYLCATSPSGRTDTQYFGPGTRLTVL.

The sample holds a few counts of this clone. The same CDR3 also results from other DNA sequences found in this sample. J is TRBJ2-7 and V is TRBV20-1, with a tentative D call TRBD1 (5 bases). V lost 2 bases and J 3 bases, leaving 5 bases between the germline ends. Germline assignment: CDR1 DFQATT and CDR2 SNEGSKA (reference sequence). This CDR3 region has 11 residues. CDR3 sequence: CSARQGYEQYF. CDR3 nucleotide sequence: TGCAGTGCTAGACAGGGCTACGAGCAGTACTTC.

The chain couples TRBV7-3 to TRBJ2-1, with 8 bases fitting TRBD1. V lost 5 bases, J lost 7 bases, and 10 bases stayed unmatched. This CDR3 is built from 15 residues. Germline values: CDR1 SGHTA, CDR2 FQGTGA. In DNA, the CDR3 is TGTGCCAGCAGCATTATACAGGGGGGACGGAATGAGCAGTTCTTC. Translating gives CASSIIQGGRNEQFF.

The chain combines TRBV29-1 with TRBJ1-1; D remains ambiguous. V was cut by 5 bases and J by 1 base, with 8 bases left in between. CDR1 and CDR2 from the germline V gene are SQVTM and ANQGSEA. The CDR3 length is 12 residues. CDR3 sequence: CSVPGWNTEAFF. DNA of the CDR3: TGCAGCGTTCCGGGGTGGAACACTGAAGCTTTCTTT.

This chain joins TRBV4-3 and TRBJ2-5, with 8 bases identical to TRBD2. Germline values: CDR1 LGHNA, CDR2 YSLEER. The CDR3 runs 18 residues. With V trimmed by 0 bases and J by 4 bases, 13 bases remained unmatched. In DNA form, the CDR3 reads TGCGCCAGCAGCCAAGAGTCGCGAGCGGGAGAGACTCGAGAGACCCAGTACTTC. Its protein is CASSQESRAGETRETQYF.

CDR3 nucleotides: TGTGCCAGCAGCAGACCGGGACTAGCGGGACGGAACACCGGGGAGCTGTTTTTT. Translating gives CASSRPGLAGRNTGELFF. This chain connects TRBV7-6 to TRBJ2-2, with TRBD2 matching 13 bases. V shed 5 bases and J 1 base; nucleotides not matched to a gene: 7. Germline values: CDR1 SGHVS, CDR2 FNYEAQ. The CDR3 is made up of 18 amino acids.

This chain connects TRBV29-1 to TRBJ2-7; TRBD1 agrees at 8 bases. The CDR3 length is 12 residues. Trimming cost V 5 bases and J 3 bases; bases outside gene matches: 3. Germline assignment: CDR1 SQVTM and CDR2 ANQGSEA. CDR3 in DNA: TGCAGCGTTCGGACAGGGATCTACGAGCAGTACTTC. It translates to CSVRTGIYEQYF.

The chain couples TRBV4-1 to TRBJ2-7; D possibly corresponds to TRBD1 (6 bases). This CDR3 has 17 amino acids. Germline CDR1 reads MGHRA; CDR2 reads YSYEKL. The V end was cut by 3 bases, the J end by 2 bases, with 20 bases between. The CDR3 is CASSQTQGPLSTYEQYF. Written as DNA, the CDR3 is TGCGCCAGCAGCCAGACACAGGGCCCTCTCAGTACCTACGAGCAGTACTTC.

This sequence joins TRBV15 and TRBJ2-3; D gene uncertain. The germline CDR1 and CDR2 sequences are LNHNV and YYDKDF (reference sequence). The CDR3 has 15 amino acids. The ends were cut back, 0 bases at V and 7 bases at J, with 14 bases in the middle. The CDR3 coding sequence is TGTGCCACCAGCAGAGAAGGATCATTTAGCTATACGCAGTATTTT. Protein sequence: CATSREGSFSYTQYF.

The V and J genes are TRBV19 and TRBJ2-7; possibly TRBD2 for D (5 bases). CDR3 length equals 14 residues. The V end lost 5 bases, the J end lost 6 bases, and 17 bases lay between the germline ends. Looked up from germline, CDR1 is LNHDA and CDR2 is SQIVND (reference sequence). The DNA for the CDR3 is TGTGCCAGTAGTCCACTGACGGAACGGGGCGAGCAGTACTTC. This codes for CASSPLTERGEQYF. The full variable domain, completed using reference TRBV19 and TRBJ2-7, is DGGITQSPKYLFRKEGQNVTLSCEQNLNHDAMYWYRQDPGQGLRLIYYSQIVNDFQKGDIAEGYSVSREKKESFPLTVTSAQKNPTAFYLCASSPLTERGEQYFGPGTRLTVT.

The rearrangement uses TRBV4-3 and TRBJ2-3, with TRBD1 matching 7 bases. Per the germline V gene, CDR1 is LGHNA and CDR2 is YSLEER. Unmatched junction bases numbered 6, after V lost 0 bases and J lost 3 bases. There are 16 residues in the CDR3. CDR3 DNA: TGCGCCAGCAGCCAAGATGCGAGGGGGCAGACAGATACGCAGTATTTT. Encoded protein: CASSQDARGQTDTQYF.

DNA of the CDR3: TGTGCCAGTAGTTCGCGGACAGGGCTTCTGAACACTGAAGCTTTCTTT. It specifies CASSSRTGLLNTEAFF. The chain has TRBV19 and TRBJ1-1; 8 bases are shared with TRBD1. CDR3 length: 16 amino acids. The junction had 8 bases not matched to a gene; V was cut back by 5 bases and J by 0 bases. CDR1 LNHDA and CDR2 SQIVND come from the germline V gene (reference sequence).

This chain links TRBV5-1 with TRBJ2-5; 10 nucleotides line up with TRBD1. V trimming: 4 bases; J trimming: 5 bases; junction bases outside the gene matches: 8. This CDR3 is 15 amino acids long. CDR1 and CDR2 from the germline V gene are SGHRS and YFSETQ. CDR3 loop: CASSHDRGRRETQYF. Written as DNA, the CDR3 is TGCGCCAGCAGCCACGACAGGGGGCGAAGGGAGACCCAGTACTTC.

This clone showed up just a few times. The chain has TRBV25-1 and TRBJ2-7; TRBD1 agrees at 9 bases. The CDR3 runs to 18 residues. CDR1 and CDR2 (germline): MGHDK, SYGVNS. Trimming took 4 bases from V and 1 from J; bases not matched to a gene: 14. CDR3 protein: CASSGRDRVRRGSYEQYF. CDR3 nucleotide sequence: TGTGCCAGCAGTGGCCGGGACAGGGTCCGTCGGGGGTCCTACGAGCAGTACTTC.

This chain links TRBV9 with TRBJ1-1; D gene unclear. V was trimmed by 6 bases and J by 0 bases, leaving 3 bases between them. The CDR3 runs to 11 residues. In germline, CDR1 is SGDLS, CDR2 YYNGEE. Here the CDR3 reads CASNLNTEAFF. In nucleotides, the CDR3 is TGTGCCAGCAATTTGAACACTGAAGCTTTCTTT.